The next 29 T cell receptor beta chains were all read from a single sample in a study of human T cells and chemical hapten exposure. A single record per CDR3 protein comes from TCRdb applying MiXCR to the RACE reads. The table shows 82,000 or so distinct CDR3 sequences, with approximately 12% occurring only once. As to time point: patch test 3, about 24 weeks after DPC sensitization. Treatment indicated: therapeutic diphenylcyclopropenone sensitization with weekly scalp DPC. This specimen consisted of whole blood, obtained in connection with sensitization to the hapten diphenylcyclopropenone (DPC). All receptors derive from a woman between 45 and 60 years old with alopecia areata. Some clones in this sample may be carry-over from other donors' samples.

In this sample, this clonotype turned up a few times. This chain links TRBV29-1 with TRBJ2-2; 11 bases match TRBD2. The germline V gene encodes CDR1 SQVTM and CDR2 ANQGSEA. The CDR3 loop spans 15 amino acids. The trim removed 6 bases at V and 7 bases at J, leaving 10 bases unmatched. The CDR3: CSVEGTSGSHGELFF. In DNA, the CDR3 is TGCAGCGTGGAGGGAACTAGCGGGAGTCACGGGGAGCTGTTTTTT.

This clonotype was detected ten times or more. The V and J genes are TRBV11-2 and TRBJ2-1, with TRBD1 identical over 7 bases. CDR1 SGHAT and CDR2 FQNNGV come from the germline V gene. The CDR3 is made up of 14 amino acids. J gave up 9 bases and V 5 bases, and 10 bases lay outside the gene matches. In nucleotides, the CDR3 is TGTGCCAGCAGCAAAGGGGAACAGGGGCGTGAGCAGTTCTTC. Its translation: CASSKGEQGREQFF.

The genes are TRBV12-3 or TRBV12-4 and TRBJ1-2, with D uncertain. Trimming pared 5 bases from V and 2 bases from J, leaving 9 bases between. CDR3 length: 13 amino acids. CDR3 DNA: TGTGCCAGCAGTGAGACGGGGAACTATGGCTACACCTTC. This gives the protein CASSETGNYGYTF.

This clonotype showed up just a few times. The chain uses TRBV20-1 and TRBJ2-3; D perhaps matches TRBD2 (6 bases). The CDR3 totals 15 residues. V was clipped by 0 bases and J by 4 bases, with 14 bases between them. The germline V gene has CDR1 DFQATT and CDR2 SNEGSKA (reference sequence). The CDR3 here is CSARDAASAADTQYF. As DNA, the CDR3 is TGCAGTGCTAGAGATGCGGCTAGCGCAGCAGATACGCAGTATTTT.

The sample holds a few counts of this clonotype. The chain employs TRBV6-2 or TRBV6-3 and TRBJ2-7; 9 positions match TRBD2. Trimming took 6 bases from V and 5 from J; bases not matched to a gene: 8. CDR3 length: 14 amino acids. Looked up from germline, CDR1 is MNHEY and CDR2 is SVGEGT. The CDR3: CASSDGLAWNEQYF. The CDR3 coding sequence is TGTGCCAGCAGCGACGGACTAGCGTGGAACGAGCAGTACTTC.

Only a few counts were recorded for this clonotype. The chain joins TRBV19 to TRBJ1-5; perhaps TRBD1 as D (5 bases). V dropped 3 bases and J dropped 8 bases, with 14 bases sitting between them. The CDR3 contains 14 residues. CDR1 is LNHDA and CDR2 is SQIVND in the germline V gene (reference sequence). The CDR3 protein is CASSMSGGFEPQHF. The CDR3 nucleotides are TGTGCCAGTAGTATGTCGGGGGGGTTTGAGCCCCAGCATTTT.

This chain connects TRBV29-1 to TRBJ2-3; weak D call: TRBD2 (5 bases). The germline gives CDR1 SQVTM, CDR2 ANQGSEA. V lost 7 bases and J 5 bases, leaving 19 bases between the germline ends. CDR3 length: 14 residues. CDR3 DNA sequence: TGCAGCGCGATCCTAAGCGGTCCCCAAGATACGCAGTATTTT. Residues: CSAILSGPQDTQYF.

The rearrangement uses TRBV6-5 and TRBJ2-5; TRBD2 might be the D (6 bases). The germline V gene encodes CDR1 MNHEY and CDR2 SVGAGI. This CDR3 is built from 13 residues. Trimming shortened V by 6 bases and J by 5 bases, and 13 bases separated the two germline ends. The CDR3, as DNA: TGTGCCAGCAGGACACGGGCGGGGGAGACCCAGTACTTC. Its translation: CASRTRAGETQYF.

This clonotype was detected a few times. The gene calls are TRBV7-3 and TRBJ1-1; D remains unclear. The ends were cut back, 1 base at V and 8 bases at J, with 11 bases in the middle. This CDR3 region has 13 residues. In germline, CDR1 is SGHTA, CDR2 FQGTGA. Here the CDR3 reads CASSLNAGREAFF. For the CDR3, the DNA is TGTGCCAGCAGCTTAAATGCGGGCAGGGAAGCTTTCTTT.

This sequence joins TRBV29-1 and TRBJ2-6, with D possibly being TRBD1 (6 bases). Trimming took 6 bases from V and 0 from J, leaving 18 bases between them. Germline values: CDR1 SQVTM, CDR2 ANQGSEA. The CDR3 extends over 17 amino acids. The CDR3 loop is CSVVLPMTGSGANVLTF. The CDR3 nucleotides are TGCAGCGTCGTCCTACCTATGACAGGCTCTGGGGCCAACGTCCTGACTTTC.

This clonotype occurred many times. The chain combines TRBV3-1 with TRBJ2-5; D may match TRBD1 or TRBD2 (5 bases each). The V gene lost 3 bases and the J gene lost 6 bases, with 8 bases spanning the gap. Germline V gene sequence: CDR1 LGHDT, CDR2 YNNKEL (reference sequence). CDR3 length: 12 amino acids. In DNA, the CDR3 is TGTGCCAGCAGCCAGAGGGACCAGACCCAGTACTTC. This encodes CASSQRDQTQYF.

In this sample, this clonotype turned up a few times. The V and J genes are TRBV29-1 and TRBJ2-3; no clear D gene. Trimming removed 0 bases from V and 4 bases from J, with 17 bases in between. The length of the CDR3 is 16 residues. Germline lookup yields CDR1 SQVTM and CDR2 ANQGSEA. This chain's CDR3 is CSVEDSGSPSSDTQYF. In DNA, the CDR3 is TGCAGCGTTGAAGATAGTGGCTCACCCTCGTCAGATACGCAGTATTTT.

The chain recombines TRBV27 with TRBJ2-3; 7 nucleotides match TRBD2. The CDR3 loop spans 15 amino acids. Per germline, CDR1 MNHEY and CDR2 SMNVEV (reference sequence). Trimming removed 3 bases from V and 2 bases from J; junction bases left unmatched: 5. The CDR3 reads CASSLGGILTDTQYF. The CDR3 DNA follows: TGTGCCAGCAGTTTGGGGGGGATACTCACAGATACGCAGTATTTT.

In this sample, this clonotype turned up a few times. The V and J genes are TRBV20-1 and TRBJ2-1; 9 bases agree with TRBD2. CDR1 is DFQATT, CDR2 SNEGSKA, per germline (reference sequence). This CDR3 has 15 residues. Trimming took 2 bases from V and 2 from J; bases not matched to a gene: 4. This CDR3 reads CSARPSGTPYNEQFF. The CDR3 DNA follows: TGCAGTGCTAGACCTAGCGGGACCCCCTACAATGAGCAGTTCTTC.

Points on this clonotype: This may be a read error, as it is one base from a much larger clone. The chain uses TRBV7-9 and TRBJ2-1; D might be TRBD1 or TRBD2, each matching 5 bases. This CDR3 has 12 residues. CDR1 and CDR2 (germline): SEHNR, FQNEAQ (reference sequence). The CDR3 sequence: CVSSLEGHEQFF. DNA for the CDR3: TGTGTCAGCAGCTTAGAGGGACATGAGCAGTTCTTC.

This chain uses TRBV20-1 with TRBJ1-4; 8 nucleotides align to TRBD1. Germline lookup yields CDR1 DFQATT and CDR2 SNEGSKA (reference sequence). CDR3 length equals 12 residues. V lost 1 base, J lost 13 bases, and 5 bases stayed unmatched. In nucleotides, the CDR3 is TGCAGTGCTAGAGCCGTAGGACAGGGACTGTTTTTT. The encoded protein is CSARAVGQGLFF.

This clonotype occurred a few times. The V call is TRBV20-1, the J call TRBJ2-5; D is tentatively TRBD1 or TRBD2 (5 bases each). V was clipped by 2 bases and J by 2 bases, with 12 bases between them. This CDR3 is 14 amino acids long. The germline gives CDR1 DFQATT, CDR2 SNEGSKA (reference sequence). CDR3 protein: CSARSPGPQETQYF. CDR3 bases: TGCAGTGCTAGATCTCCGGGACCACAAGAGACCCAGTACTTC.

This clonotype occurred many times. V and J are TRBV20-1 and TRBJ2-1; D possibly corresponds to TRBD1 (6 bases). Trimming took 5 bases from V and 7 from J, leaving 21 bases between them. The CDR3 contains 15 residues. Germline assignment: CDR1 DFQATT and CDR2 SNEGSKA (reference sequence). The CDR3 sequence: CSAPRRGGVGNEQFF. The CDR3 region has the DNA TGCAGTGCTCCGAGACGAGGGGGAGTGGGGAATGAGCAGTTCTTC.

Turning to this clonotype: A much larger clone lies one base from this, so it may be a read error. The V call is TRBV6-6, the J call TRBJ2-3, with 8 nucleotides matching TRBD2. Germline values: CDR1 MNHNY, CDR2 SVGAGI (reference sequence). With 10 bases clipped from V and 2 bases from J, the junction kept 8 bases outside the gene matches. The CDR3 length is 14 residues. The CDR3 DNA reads TGTGCCAACAACGACGGGAGGGCCACAGATACGCAGTATTTT. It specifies CANNDGRATDTQYF.

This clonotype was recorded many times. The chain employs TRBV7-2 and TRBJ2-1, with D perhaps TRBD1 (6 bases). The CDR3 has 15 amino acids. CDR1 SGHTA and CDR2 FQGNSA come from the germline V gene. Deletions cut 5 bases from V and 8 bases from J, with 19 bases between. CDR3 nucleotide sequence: TGTGCCAGCAGCGCGGGCCAGGACAGATTGGATGAGCAGTTCTTC. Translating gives CASSAGQDRLDEQFF.

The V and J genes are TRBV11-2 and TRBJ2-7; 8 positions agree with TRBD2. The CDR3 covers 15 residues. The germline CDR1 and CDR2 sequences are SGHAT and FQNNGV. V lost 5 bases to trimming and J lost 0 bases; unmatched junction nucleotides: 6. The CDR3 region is CASSPGGRLSYEQYF. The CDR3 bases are TGTGCCAGCAGCCCCGGCGGGAGGCTCTCCTACGAGCAGTACTTC.

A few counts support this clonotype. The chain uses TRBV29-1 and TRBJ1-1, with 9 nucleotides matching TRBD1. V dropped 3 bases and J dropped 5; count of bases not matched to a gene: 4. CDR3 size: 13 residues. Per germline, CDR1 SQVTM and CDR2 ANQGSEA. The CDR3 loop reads CSVDDRGTTEAFF. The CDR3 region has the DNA TGCAGCGTTGATGACAGGGGGACGACTGAAGCTTTCTTT.

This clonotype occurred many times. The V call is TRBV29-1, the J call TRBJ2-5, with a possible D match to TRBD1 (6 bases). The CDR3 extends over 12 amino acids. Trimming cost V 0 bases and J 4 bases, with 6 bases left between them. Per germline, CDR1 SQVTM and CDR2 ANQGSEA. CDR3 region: CSVEEGGETQYF. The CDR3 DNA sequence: TGCAGCGTTGAAGAAGGGGGAGAGACCCAGTACTTC.

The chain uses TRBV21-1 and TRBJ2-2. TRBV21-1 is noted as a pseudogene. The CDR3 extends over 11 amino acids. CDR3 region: CASSNIWELFF. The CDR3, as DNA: TGTGCCAGCAGCAATATCTGGGAGCTGTTTTTT.

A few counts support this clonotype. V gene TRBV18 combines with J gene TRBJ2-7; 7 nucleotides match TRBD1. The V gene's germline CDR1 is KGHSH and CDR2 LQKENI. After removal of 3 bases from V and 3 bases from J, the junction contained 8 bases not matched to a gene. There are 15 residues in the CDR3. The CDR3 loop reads CASSPLRDSYYEQYF. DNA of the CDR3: TGTGCCAGCTCACCCCTTCGGGACAGTTACTACGAGCAGTACTTC.

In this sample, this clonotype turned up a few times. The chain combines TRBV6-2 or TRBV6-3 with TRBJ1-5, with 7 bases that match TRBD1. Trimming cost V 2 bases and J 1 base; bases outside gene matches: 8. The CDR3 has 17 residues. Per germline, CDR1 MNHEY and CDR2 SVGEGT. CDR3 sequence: CASSYTTGRGSNQPQHF. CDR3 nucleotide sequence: TGTGCCAGCAGTTACACGACAGGGAGAGGGAGCAATCAGCCCCAGCATTTT.

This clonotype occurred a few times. CDR3 nucleotides: TGTGCCAGCACACGCACAGGGGGCGACATCTCTGGGGCCAACGTCCTGACTTTC. Protein sequence: CASTRTGGDISGANVLTF. The chain has TRBV7-9 and TRBJ2-6; 9 positions agree with TRBD1. After removal of 7 bases from V and 0 bases from J, the junction contained 10 bases not matched to a gene. Germline values: CDR1 SEHNR, CDR2 FQNEAQ (reference sequence). The CDR3 is 18 residues long.

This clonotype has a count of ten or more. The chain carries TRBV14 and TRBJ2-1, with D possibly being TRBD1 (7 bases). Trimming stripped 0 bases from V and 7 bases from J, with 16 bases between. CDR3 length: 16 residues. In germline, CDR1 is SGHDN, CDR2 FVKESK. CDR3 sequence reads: CASSQDGGTVTNEQFF. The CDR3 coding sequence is TGTGCCAGCAGCCAAGATGGCGGGACAGTGACAAATGAGCAGTTCTTC.

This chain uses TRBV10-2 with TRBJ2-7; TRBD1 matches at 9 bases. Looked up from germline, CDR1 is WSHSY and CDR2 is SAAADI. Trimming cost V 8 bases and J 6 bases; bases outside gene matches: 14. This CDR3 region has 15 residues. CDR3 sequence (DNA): TGCGCCAGCCGTCTTCTTGTACAGGGGGCAGGCGAGCAGTACTTC. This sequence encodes CASRLLVQGAGEQYF.